A selection of T cell receptor beta chains follows, all from one sample in a study of T cell responses to AZD1222 COVID-19 vaccine. The repertoire was sequenced with immunoSEQ multiplex PCR; TCRdb's copy has only in-frame clones and lacks some. The repertoire includes about 59,000 clones, 75% to 85% of them detected once, and around 19% sits in the top ten. This specimen was peripheral blood, taken on day 0 of AZD1222 vaccination. These receptors originate from an adult in good health. CDR3s include the opening cysteine and the closing phenylalanine or tryptophan. Each record gives: CDR3 protein, J gene, V gene.

CASSQDQGSDTQYF | TRBJ2-3 | TRBV4-3
CASSVGPSYGYTF | TRBJ1-2 | TRBV2
CATSRDGDTMNTEAFF | TRBJ1-1 | TRBV15
CASSLTSYNEQFF | TRBJ2-1 | TRBV6-2/TRBV6-3
CAWSDFSESPPQHF | TRBJ1-5 | TRBV30
CASSLGTVNYGYTF | TRBJ1-2 | TRBV7-9
CASSLAAGNEQYF | TRBJ2-7 | TRBV7-9
CASSIRGDELFF | TRBJ1-4 | TRBV19
CASRGQGGNTGELFF | TRBJ2-2 | TRBV6-5
CASSLMNQPQHF | TRBJ1-5 | TRBV7-9
CASSFPLRGHRQETQYF | TRBJ2-5 | TRBV7-2
CASSAGLAGLQETQYF | TRBJ2-5 | TRBV9
CASFPPGAHGEQFF | TRBJ2-1 | TRBV18
CASSLAGTLNTEAFF | TRBJ1-1 | TRBV7-9
CASSPRGGGNYGYTF | TRBJ1-2 | TRBV7-2
CASSFRGGSYNEQFF | TRBJ2-1 | TRBV7-2
CASSLTQGGRRETQYF | TRBJ2-5 | TRBV7-2
CASSLESVSGNTIYF | TRBJ1-3 | TRBV7-8
CASTSTYTGPQHF | TRBJ1-5 | TRBV19
CASSQGLAGGSDTQYF | TRBJ2-3 | TRBV3-1/TRBV3-2
CASSLPGQGGSYTF | TRBJ1-2 | TRBV6-5
CASSQDNGRNQPQHF | TRBJ1-5 | TRBV4-3